The 26 T cell receptor beta chains below all came from one sample that was sequenced in a study of response to subunit inactivated influenza vaccine. TCRdb reprocessed the RT-PCR reads via MiXCR and lists one record per CDR3 protein. The data contain around 540,000 distinct CDR3 sequences, over 9.5% of them singletons. Specimen: PBMCs from blood, collected on the day of vaccination. The receptor set was obtained from a man aged 45 to 65 who received an inactivated influenza vaccine.

This clonotype was seen a few times. The gene calls are TRBV3-1 and TRBJ1-2; D is unclear. CDR3 size: 15 residues. Germline CDR1 LGHDT, CDR2 YNNKEL (reference sequence). V dropped 1 base and J dropped 1 base, with 10 bases sitting between them. This CDR3 reads CASSQGVRINYGYTF. CDR3 coding DNA: TGTGCCAGCAGCCAAGGCGTCAGGATTAACTATGGCTACACCTTC.

Many counts were recorded for this clonotype. The chain uses TRBV27 and TRBJ2-3; D is unclear. V was clipped by 2 bases and J by 0 bases, with 9 bases between them. Per the germline V gene, CDR1 is MNHEY and CDR2 is SMNVEV (reference sequence). The CDR3 consists of 15 residues. The CDR3 nucleotides are TGTGCCAGCAGTTTAGAACCCGCGAGCACAGATACGCAGTATTTT. Translation gives CASSLEPASTDTQYF.

This clonotype has only a few counts. V is TRBV2 and J is TRBJ2-1, with 7 nucleotides matching TRBD2. This CDR3 is built from 11 residues. V was pared by 10 bases and J by 5 bases, with 2 bases of the junction left unmatched. Germline V gene data show CDR1 as SNHLY and CDR2 as FYNNEI. The CDR3 sequence: CANLADNEQFF. The CDR3 DNA reads as TGTGCCAATCTAGCGGACAATGAGCAGTTCTTC.

The chain links TRBV5-1 to TRBJ2-1, with D possibly being TRBD1 (6 bases). Between the trimmed V and J ends, which lost 0 bases and 11 bases, there was a span of 15 bases. CDR3 length: 14 residues. In germline, CDR1 is SGHRS, CDR2 YFSETQ. The DNA of the CDR3 is TGCGCCAGCAGCTTGGTTCAGGGGAAGGATCAGCAGTTCTTC. Translating it yields CASSLVQGKDQQFF.

This clonotype was found many times. The chain links TRBV29-1 to TRBJ2-7, with 12 bases identical to TRBD1. The germline CDR1 and CDR2 sequences are SQVTM and ANQGSEA. This CDR3 comprises 14 residues. Unmatched junction bases numbered 8, after V lost 5 bases and J lost 6 bases. The CDR3 here is CSVNPGQGAFEQYF. The DNA for the CDR3 is TGCAGCGTTAACCCGGGACAGGGGGCCTTCGAGCAGTACTTC.

The rearrangement links TRBV12-3 or TRBV12-4 to TRBJ2-7; D tentatively reads TRBD1 or TRBD2 (5 bases each). Trimming took off 3 bases at V and 5 bases at J, with 14 bases between the two ends. The length of the CDR3 is 14 residues. Here the CDR3 reads CASSFWGSGNEQYF. The CDR3 nucleotides are TGTGCCAGCAGTTTCTGGGGGAGCGGAAACGAGCAGTACTTC.

This clonotype was found many times. V and J are TRBV11-2 and TRBJ1-2; no clear D. The germline CDR1 and CDR2 sequences are SGHAT and FQNNGV. V was trimmed by 5 bases and J by 4 bases, leaving 8 bases between them. CDR3 length: 12 residues. The CDR3 DNA is TGTGCCAGCAGCGGGGAGAGCTATGGCTACACCTTC. Translating gives CASSGESYGYTF. The whole variable domain, remainder taken from reference TRBV11-2 and TRBJ1-2, is EAGVAQSPRYKIIEKRQSVAFWCNPISGHATLYWYQQILGQGPKLLIQFQNNGVVDDSQLPKDRFSAERLKGVDSTLKIQPAKLEDSAVYLCASSGESYGYTFGSGTRLTVV.

This clonotype was observed many times. This sequence joins TRBV5-1 and TRBJ2-1; D possibly corresponds to TRBD2 (7 bases). The CDR3 extends over 17 amino acids. Germline V gene lookup returns CDR1 SGHRS and CDR2 YFSETQ. Trimming shortened V by 1 base and J by 3 bases, and 17 bases separated the two germline ends. CDR3 residues: CASSLMTGGPGYNEQFF. CDR3 DNA: TGCGCCAGCAGCTTGATGACCGGGGGGCCGGGCTACAATGAGCAGTTCTTC.

This clonotype was found a few times. V and J are TRBV20-1 and TRBJ2-5; no firm D call. V was pared by 0 bases and J by 4 bases, with 12 bases between. The germline CDR1 and CDR2 sequences are DFQATT and SNEGSKA (reference sequence). The CDR3 length is 14 residues. CDR3 sequence: CSARDIGVGETQYF. The CDR3 region has the DNA TGCAGTGCTAGAGATATTGGGGTTGGAGAGACCCAGTACTTC.

This clonotype was counted between two and nine times. The rearrangement joins TRBV9 to TRBJ1-6; no clear D. Trimming removed 0 bases at V and 9 bases at J, with 16 bases between. Germline CDR1 SGDLS, CDR2 YYNGEE. The CDR3 runs 16 residues. The DNA for the CDR3 is TGTGCCAGCAGCGTAGCTTTGGACCCGTTGGGTTCACCCCTCCACTTT. This gives the protein CASSVALDPLGSPLHF.

This clonotype was recorded a few times. The chain couples TRBV7-2 to TRBJ2-7; 7 bases are a match to TRBD2. The CDR3 covers 13 residues. Per the germline V gene, CDR1 is SGHTA and CDR2 is FQGNSA. Trimming cost V 5 bases and J 6 bases; bases outside gene matches: 7. The CDR3 reads CASSRAAGAEQYF. CDR3 DNA sequence: TGTGCCAGCAGCCGCGCGGCGGGAGCCGAGCAGTACTTC.

V gene TRBV12-3 or TRBV12-4 combines with J gene TRBJ2-1; D possibly corresponds to TRBD2 (5 bases). The V gene lost 0 bases and the J gene lost 10 bases, with 22 bases spanning the gap. The length of the CDR3 is 17 residues. Here the CDR3 reads CASSLALIPELVGEQFF. CDR3 DNA sequence: TGTGCCAGCAGTTTAGCCCTTATCCCTGAACTAGTAGGAGAGCAGTTCTTC.

The rearrangement joins TRBV28 to TRBJ2-7; D may be TRBD1 (6 bases). The V gene lost 5 bases and the J gene lost 3 bases, with 17 bases spanning the gap. This CDR3 is built from 15 residues. Germline assignment: CDR1 MDHEN and CDR2 SYDVKM. The DNA for the CDR3 is TGTGCCAGCAGTCCACAGGGAGTTAGAGTCTACGAGCAGTACTTC. Encoded protein: CASSPQGVRVYEQYF.

This clonotype was seen a few times. The chain joins TRBV9 to TRBJ2-1; 11 bases fit TRBD2. V gave up 3 bases and J gave up 6 bases; unmatched junction bases: 5. Germline CDR1 is SGDLS and CDR2 is YYNGEE. The CDR3 has 15 amino acids. The DNA for the CDR3 is TGTGCCAGCAGCGCTAGCGGGGGGATGATCAATGAGCAGTTCTTC. It codes for CASSASGGMINEQFF.

The chain is built from TRBV12-3 or TRBV12-4 and TRBJ2-1, with 12 bases that match TRBD2. V was clipped by 10 bases and J by 4 bases; unmatched bases: 8. This CDR3 spans 15 amino acids. The CDR3 DNA reads as TGTGCCACCACTGTGGGACTAGCGGGTTACAATGAGCAGTTCTTC. Its protein is CATTVGLAGYNEQFF.

V is TRBV28 and J is TRBJ2-5; no definite D call. In germline, CDR1 is MDHEN, CDR2 SYDVKM. V was clipped by 6 bases and J by 4 bases, with 12 bases between them. The CDR3 has 13 amino acids. CDR3 nucleotide sequence: TGTGCCAGCAGGCCTGTCCCCGTAGAGACCCAGTACTTC. It encodes CASRPVPVETQYF.

This rearrangement joins TRBV25-1 to TRBJ2-6; D perhaps matches TRBD1 (5 bases). The germline CDR1 and CDR2 sequences are MGHDK and SYGVNS. V lost 8 bases and J lost 2, with 16 bases in between. This CDR3 contains 16 residues. CDR3 sequence: CASLTPQGTGANVLTF. As DNA, the CDR3 is TGTGCCAGCCTAACACCCCAGGGTACTGGGGCCAACGTCCTGACTTTC.

The rearrangement uses TRBV7-2 and TRBJ2-7; TRBD1 matches at 8 bases. The V segment lost 5 bases and the J segment 9 bases; nucleotides outside the gene matches: 9. Germline loops: CDR1 SGHTA, CDR2 FQGNSA. CDR3 length equals 13 residues. CDR3 residues: CASSRTGQAGQYF. The CDR3 DNA reads TGTGCCAGCAGCCGGACGGGACAGGCTGGGCAGTACTTC.

The CDR3 region is CASRLPGRSPRSSYEQYF. Here the CDR3 DNA reads TGTGCCAGCAGACTTCCGGGACGGAGTCCTAGAAGCTCCTACGAGCAGTACTTC. This chain uses TRBV11-2 with TRBJ2-7; D might be TRBD1 or TRBD2, each matching 5 bases. The CDR3 has 18 amino acids. Trimming took off 6 bases at V and 0 bases at J, with 24 bases between the two ends. In germline, CDR1 is SGHAT, CDR2 FQNNGV.

This clonotype has ten or more counts. J is TRBJ2-7 and V is TRBV20-1; 8 nucleotides align to TRBD1. Trimming took 1 base from V and 0 from J; bases not matched to a gene: 8. The V gene's germline CDR1 is DFQATT and CDR2 SNEGSKA (reference sequence). The CDR3 covers 16 residues. CDR3 DNA: TGCAGTGCTAGAGTAATCCGGGACAGGACCTCCTACGAGCAGTACTTC. It codes for CSARVIRDRTSYEQYF.

This clonotype was detected many times. The chain links TRBV18 to TRBJ2-2; D perhaps matches TRBD1 (6 bases). There are 15 residues in the CDR3. Germline V gene sequence: CDR1 KGHSH, CDR2 LQKENI. Deletions cut 2 bases from V and 7 bases from J, with 14 bases between. This chain's CDR3 is CASSPARGYGGELFF. The CDR3, as DNA: TGTGCCAGCTCACCAGCGAGGGGGTACGGCGGGGAGCTGTTTTTT.

This clonotype was picked up a small number of times. The J gene is TRBJ2-5, the V gene TRBV18; D not resolved. The CDR3 spans 15 residues. V was trimmed by 0 bases and J by 5 bases, leaving 13 bases between them. Per the germline V gene, CDR1 is KGHSH and CDR2 is LQKENI. The CDR3 region is CASSPPVARQETQYF. DNA for the CDR3: TGTGCCAGCTCACCACCGGTCGCACGCCAGGAGACCCAGTACTTC.

The CDR3 DNA follows: TGCAGTGCTAGAGTTGGCCAGCCTAGCACAGATACGCAGTATTTT. Translation gives CSARVGQPSTDTQYF. The genes are TRBV20-1 and TRBJ2-3; D gene ambiguous. Trimming shortened V by 1 base and J by 0 bases, and 11 bases separated the two germline ends. Germline V lookup: CDR1 DFQATT, CDR2 SNEGSKA (reference sequence). The CDR3 extends over 15 amino acids.

Of note for this clonotype: A read error may explain this, as a much larger clone is one base away. The chain combines TRBV20-1 with TRBJ2-6; 7 bases line up with TRBD1. The CDR3 spans 17 residues. Germline V lookup: CDR1 DFQATT, CDR2 SNEGSKA (reference sequence). The CDR3 is CCARGRQGDSGANVLTF. CDR3 coding DNA: TGCTGTGCTAGAGGTCGACAGGGCGACTCTGGGGCCAACGTCCTGACTTTC.

In its sample, this clonotype was seen a few times. The rearrangement links TRBV7-3 to TRBJ2-1; 11 bases are a match to TRBD2. The CDR3 sequence is 16 residues long. J lost 7 bases, V lost 2 bases, and 7 bases had no gene match. From germline, CDR1 is SGHTA and CDR2 FQGTGA. Here the CDR3 reads CASSLGGLAAGNEQFF. CDR3 nucleotides: TGTGCCAGCAGCTTAGGGGGACTAGCGGCGGGTAATGAGCAGTTCTTC.

In its sample, this clonotype was seen many times. V gene TRBV19 combines with J gene TRBJ1-1; D unclear. Per the germline V gene, CDR1 is LNHDA and CDR2 is SQIVND (reference sequence). There are 13 residues in the CDR3. Trimming pared 7 bases from V and 3 bases from J, leaving 12 bases between. The CDR3 sequence is CASTWRVDTEAFF. In DNA, the CDR3 is TGTGCCAGTACTTGGAGGGTGGACACTGAAGCTTTCTTT. Complete variable domain (other parts from reference TRBV19 and TRBJ1-1): DGGITQSPKYLFRKEGQNVTLSCEQNLNHDAMYWYRQDPGQGLRLIYYSQIVNDFQKGDIAEGYSVSREKKESFPLTVTSAQKNPTAFYLCASTWRVDTEAFFGQGTRLTVV.